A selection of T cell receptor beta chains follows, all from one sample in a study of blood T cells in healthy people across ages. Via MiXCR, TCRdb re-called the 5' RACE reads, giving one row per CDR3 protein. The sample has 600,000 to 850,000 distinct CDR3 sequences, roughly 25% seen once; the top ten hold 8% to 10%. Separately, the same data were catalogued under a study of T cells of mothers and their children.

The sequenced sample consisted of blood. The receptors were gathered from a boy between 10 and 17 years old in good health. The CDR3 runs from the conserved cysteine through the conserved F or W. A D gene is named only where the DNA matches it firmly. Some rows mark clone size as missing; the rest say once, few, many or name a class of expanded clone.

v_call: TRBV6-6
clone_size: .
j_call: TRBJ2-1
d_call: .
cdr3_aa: CASSYSAAWTQFF
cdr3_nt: TGTGCCAGCAGTTACTCGGCGGCCTGGACGCAGTTCTTC

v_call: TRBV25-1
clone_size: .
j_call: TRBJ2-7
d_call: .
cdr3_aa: CASRTNIEQYF
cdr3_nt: TGTGCCAGCAGGACAAATATCGAGCAGTACTTC

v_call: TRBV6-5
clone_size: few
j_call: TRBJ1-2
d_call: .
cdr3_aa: CASGAGGAFYGYTF
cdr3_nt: TGTGCCAGCGGGGCGGGAGGGGCGTTTTATGGCTACACCTTC

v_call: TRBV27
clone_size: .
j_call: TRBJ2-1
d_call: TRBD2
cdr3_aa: CASNSGAEQFF
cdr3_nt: TGTGCCAGCAATAGCGGGGCCGAGCAGTTCTTC

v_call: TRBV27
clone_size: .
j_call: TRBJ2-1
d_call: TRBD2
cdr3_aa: CASSLPGLAGIAGNEQFF
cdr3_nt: TGTGCCAGCAGTCTCCCGGGACTAGCGGGAATTGCCGGGAATGAGCAGTTCTTC

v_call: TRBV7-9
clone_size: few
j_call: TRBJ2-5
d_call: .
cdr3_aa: CASSLPDGEETQYF
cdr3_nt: TGTGCCAGCAGCTTACCGGACGGAGAAGAGACCCAGTACTTC

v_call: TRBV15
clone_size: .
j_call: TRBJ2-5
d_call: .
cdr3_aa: CATSRITGETQYF
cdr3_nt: TGTGCCACCAGCAGAATAACTGGAGAGACCCAGTACTTC

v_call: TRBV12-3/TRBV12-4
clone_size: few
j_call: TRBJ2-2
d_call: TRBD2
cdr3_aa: CASRIGLAGATGELFF
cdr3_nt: TGTGCCAGCAGAATAGGACTAGCGGGGGCTACCGGGGAGCTGTTTTTT

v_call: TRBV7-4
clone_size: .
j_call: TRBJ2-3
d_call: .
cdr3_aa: CASSLDRGLTDTQYF
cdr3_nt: TGTGCCAGCAGCTTAGACCGGGGCCTCACAGATACGCAGTATTTT

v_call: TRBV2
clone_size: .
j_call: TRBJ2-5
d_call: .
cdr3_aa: CASSGSRQAETQYF
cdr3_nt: TGTGCCAGCAGTGGTTCCCGGCAGGCGGAGACCCAGTACTTC

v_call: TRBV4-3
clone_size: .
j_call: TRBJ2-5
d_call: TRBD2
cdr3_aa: CASSQDLRGGRETQYF
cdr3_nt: TGCGCCAGCAGCCAAGATTTGCGGGGGGGCCGGGAGACCCAGTACTTC

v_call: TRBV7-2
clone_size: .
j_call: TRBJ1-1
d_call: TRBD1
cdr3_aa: CASSRQGWYTEAFF
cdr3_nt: TGTGCCAGCAGCCGACAGGGATGGTACACTGAAGCTTTCTTT

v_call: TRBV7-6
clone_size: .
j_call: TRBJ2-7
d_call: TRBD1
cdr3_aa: CASSSFHRGSDEQYF
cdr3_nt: TGTGCCAGCAGCTCATTTCACAGGGGGAGCGACGAGCAGTACTTC

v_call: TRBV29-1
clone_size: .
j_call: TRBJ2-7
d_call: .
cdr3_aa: CSVETGNYEQYF
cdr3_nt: TGCAGCGTTGAAACAGGAAACTACGAGCAGTACTTC

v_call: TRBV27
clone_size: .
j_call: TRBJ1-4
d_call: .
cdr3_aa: CASSLSPVAEKLFF
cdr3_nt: TGTGCCAGCAGTTTATCTCCGGTGGCTGAAAAACTGTTTTTT

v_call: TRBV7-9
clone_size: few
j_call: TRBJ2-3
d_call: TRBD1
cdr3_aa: CASTWDRYTDTQYF
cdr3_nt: TGTGCCAGCACGTGGGACAGGTATACAGATACGCAGTATTTT

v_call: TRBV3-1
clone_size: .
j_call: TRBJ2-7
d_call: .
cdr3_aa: CASSRLWQGPYEQYF
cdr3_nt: TGTGCCAGCAGCCGACTGTGGCAGGGGCCTTACGAGCAGTACTTC

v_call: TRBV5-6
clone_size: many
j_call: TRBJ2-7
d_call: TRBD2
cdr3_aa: CASSPAGGQVYEQYF
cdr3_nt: TGTGCCAGCAGCCCGGCGGGGGGTCAAGTCTACGAGCAGTACTTC

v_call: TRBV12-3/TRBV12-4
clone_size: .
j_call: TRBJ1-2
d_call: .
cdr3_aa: CSSSLDSSYGYTF
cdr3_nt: TGTTCCAGCAGCCTGGACAGCTCCTATGGCTACACCTTC

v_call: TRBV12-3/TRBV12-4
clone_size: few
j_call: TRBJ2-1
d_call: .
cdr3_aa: CASSLQGSSVNGQFF
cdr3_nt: TGTGCCAGCAGTTTACAGGGATCCTCGGTGAATGGGCAGTTCTTC

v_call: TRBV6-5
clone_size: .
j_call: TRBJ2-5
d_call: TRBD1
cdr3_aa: CASSYTQGEQETQYF
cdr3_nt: TGTGCCAGCAGTTACACACAGGGGGAACAAGAGACCCAGTACTTC

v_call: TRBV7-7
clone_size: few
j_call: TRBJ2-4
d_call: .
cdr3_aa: CASSTPGVAKNIQYF
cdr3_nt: TGTGCTAGCAGCACCCCAGGGGTAGCCAAAAACATTCAGTACTTC

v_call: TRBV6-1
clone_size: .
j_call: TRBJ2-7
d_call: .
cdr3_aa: CASSDREGFRDYEQYF
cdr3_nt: TGTGCCAGCAGTGATAGGGAAGGGTTTCGGGATTACGAGCAGTACTTC

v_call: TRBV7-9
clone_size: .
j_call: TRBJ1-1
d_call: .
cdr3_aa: CASSPASGGAFF
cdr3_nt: TGTGCCAGCTCCCCGGCCTCCGGAGGGGCTTTCTTT

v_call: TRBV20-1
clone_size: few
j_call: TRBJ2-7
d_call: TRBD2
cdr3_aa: CSAGGLAGDIGTYEQYF
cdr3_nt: TGCAGTGCGGGGGGACTAGCGGGAGATATTGGGACCTACGAGCAGTACTTC

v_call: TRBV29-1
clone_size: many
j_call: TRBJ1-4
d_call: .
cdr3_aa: CSVALNPSGEKLFF
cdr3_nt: TGCAGCGTTGCGCTCAACCCGAGTGGTGAAAAACTGTTTTTT

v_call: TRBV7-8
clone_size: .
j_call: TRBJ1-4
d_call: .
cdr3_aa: CASSWGWPGTPNEKLFF
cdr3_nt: TGTGCCAGCAGCTGGGGGTGGCCCGGGACACCTAATGAAAAACTGTTTTTT

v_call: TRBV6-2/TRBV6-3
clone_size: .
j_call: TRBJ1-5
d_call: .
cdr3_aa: CASSGGTRNSNQPQHF
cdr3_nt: TGTGCCAGCTCCGGAGGGACTCGGAATAGCAATCAGCCCCAGCATTTT

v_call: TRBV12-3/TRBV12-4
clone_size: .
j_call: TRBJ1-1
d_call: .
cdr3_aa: CASTLTEGRAFF
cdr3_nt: TGTGCCAGCACGTTAACGGAGGGACGAGCTTTCTTT

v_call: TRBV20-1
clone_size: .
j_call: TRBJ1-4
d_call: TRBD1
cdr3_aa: CSASTGGHEKLFF
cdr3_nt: TGCAGTGCGTCGACAGGGGGTCACGAAAAACTGTTTTTT

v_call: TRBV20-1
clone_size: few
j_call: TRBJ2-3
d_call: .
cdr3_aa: CSARNLEAPDTQYF
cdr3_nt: TGCAGTGCTAGAAACCTAGAAGCGCCAGATACGCAGTATTTT

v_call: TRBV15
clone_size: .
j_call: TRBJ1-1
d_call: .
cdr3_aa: CATSRDQATPTDTEAFF
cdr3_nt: TGTGCCACCAGCAGAGATCAGGCTACCCCAACGGACACTGAAGCTTTCTTT

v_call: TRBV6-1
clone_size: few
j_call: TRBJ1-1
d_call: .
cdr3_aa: CASVDPGQNTEAFF
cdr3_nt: TGTGCCAGCGTCGACCCCGGGCAAAACACTGAAGCTTTCTTT

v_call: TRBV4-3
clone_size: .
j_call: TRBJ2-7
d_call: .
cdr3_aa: CASSQDKMADEQYF
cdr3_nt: TGCGCCAGCAGCCAAGATAAAATGGCGGACGAGCAGTACTTC

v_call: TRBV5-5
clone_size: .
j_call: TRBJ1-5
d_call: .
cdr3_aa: CASSLSGLQYSNQPQHF
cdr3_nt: TGTGCCAGCAGCTTGTCGGGCCTACAATATAGCAATCAGCCCCAGCATTTT

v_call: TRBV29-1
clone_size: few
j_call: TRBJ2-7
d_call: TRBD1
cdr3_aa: CSVTSDRGDHEQYF
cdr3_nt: TGCAGCGTTACCTCGGACAGGGGGGACCACGAGCAGTACTTC

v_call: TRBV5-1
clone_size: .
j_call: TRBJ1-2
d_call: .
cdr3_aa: CASSFNGGYTF
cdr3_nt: TGCGCCAGCAGCTTCAACGGGGGCTACACCTTC

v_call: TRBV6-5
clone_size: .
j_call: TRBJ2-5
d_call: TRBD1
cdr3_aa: CASRRDSIKETQYF
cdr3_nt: TGTGCCAGCAGACGGGACAGTATTAAAGAGACCCAGTACTTC

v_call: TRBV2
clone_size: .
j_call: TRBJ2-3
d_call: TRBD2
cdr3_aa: CASESRLAEDTDTQYF
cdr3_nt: TGTGCCAGCGAATCGAGACTAGCGGAGGACACAGATACGCAGTATTTT

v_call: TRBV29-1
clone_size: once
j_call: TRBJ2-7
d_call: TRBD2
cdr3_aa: CSVASGRAYEQYF
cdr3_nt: TGCAGCGTTGCTAGCGGGAGGGCCTACGAGCAGTACTTC

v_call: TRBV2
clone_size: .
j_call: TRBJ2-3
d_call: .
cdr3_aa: CASSEGADTQYF
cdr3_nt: TGTGCCAGCAGTGAAGGGGCGGATACGCAGTATTTT

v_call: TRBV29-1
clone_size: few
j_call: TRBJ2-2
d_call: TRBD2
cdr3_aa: CSGRLAENTGELFF
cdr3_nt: TGCAGCGGTAGACTAGCGGAAAACACCGGGGAGCTGTTTTTT

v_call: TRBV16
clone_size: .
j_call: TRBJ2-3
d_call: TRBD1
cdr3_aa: CASSQPGTGWIGTQYF
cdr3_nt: TGTGCCAGCAGCCAACCTGGGACAGGATGGATAGGTACGCAGTATTTT

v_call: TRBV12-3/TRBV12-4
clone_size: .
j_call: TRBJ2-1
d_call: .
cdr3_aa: CASSLYRLNEQFF
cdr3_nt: TGTGCCAGCAGTTTGTACAGGTTGAATGAGCAGTTCTTC

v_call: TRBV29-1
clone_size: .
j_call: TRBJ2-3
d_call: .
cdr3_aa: CSGLLSSTDTQYF
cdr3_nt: TGCAGCGGACTTTTGTCTAGCACAGATACGCAGTATTTT

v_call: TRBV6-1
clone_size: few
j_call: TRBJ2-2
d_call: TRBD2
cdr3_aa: CASRGLAGGYIGELFF
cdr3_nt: TGTGCCAGCAGGGGACTAGCGGGGGGATACATCGGGGAGCTGTTTTTT